The 5 T cell receptor beta chains in this list originate from one sample, sequenced in a study of blood T cell repertoires in COVID-19. TCRdb keeps only in-frame clones here, not all; method: immunoSEQ multiplex PCR. The table records 110,000 to 150,000 clones, 88% of them present only once. The material sequenced was peripheral blood. Receptors were obtained from a man aged 65 to 79 with acute or convalescent COVID-19.

The V gene is TRBV5-4, the J gene TRBJ1-5, with D hard to call. Trimming left V 4 bases short and J 3 bases short, with 11 bases between. In germline, CDR1 is SGHNT, CDR2 YYREEE (reference sequence). The CDR3 contains 14 residues. The CDR3 sequence is CASSKAGNNQPQHF. The CDR3 nucleotides are TGTGCCAGCAGCAAGGCGGGGAACAATCAGCCCCAGCATTTT.

The rearrangement uses TRBV5-1 and TRBJ1-1; TRBD1 matches 9 bases. The CDR3 is 15 amino acids. Germline lookup yields CDR1 SGHRS and CDR2 YFSETQ. The ends lost 2 bases at V and 7 bases at J; junction bases unmatched: 9. This CDR3 reads CASSFGDRAPSEAFF. For the CDR3, the DNA is TGCGCCAGCAGCTTTGGGGACAGGGCGCCTAGTGAAGCTTTCTTT.

The genes are TRBV5-1 and TRBJ1-2, with a tentative D call TRBD1 (6 bases). Deletions cut 0 bases from V and 1 base from J, with 13 bases between. CDR1 SGHRS and CDR2 YFSETQ come from the germline V gene. The CDR3 runs 16 residues. CDR3 coding DNA: TGCGCCAGCAGCTTGGGAGGGCAGGGGAGTAACTATGGCTACACCTTC. Translation gives CASSLGGQGSNYGYTF.

The rearrangement links TRBV7-2 to TRBJ1-1; TRBD1 matches 9 bases. The CDR3 runs 16 residues. J gave up 5 bases and V 5 bases, and 12 bases lay outside the gene matches. In germline, CDR1 is SGHTA, CDR2 FQGNSA. CDR3 in DNA: TGTGCCAGCAGCCCCCTTCCACAGGGGGCTGGGACTGAAGCTTTCTTT. Residues: CASSPLPQGAGTEAFF. Together with reference TRBV7-2 and TRBJ1-1, the CDR3 gives the full variable domain: GAGVSQSPSNKVTEKGKDVELRCDPISGHTALYWYRQSLGQGLEFLIYFQGNSAPDKSGLPSDRFSAERTGGSVSTLTIQRTQQEDSAVYLCASSPLPQGAGTEAFFGQGTRLTVV.

This chain joins TRBV15 and TRBJ1-2; TRBD1 might be the D (6 bases). This CDR3 is 15 amino acids long. V shed 2 bases and J shed 4 bases, with 14 bases lying between them. Germline CDR1 LNHNV, CDR2 YYDKDF (reference sequence). The CDR3 here is CATSRPGQNFYGYTF. DNA for the CDR3: TGTGCCACCAGCAGACCAGGACAGAACTTCTATGGCTACACCTTC.